The 2 T cell receptor beta chains in this list originate from one sample, sequenced in a study of T-cell memory formation after mild COVID-19. TCRdb re-analysed the 5' RACE reads in MiXCR, keeping a single row per CDR3 protein. The sample contains some 200,000 distinct CDR3 sequences, about 9.2% of which appear only once. The sample taken for sequencing was PBMCs or a T cell subset sorted from them (not recorded which). The receptors stem from a man in his late teens or twenties who had mild COVID-19 (a few samples of this study predate the infection). Cell type and time point are not known.

This clonotype was seen many times. V gene TRBV20-1 combines with J gene TRBJ2-5, with 10 bases matching TRBD2. CDR1 and CDR2 from the germline V gene are DFQATT and SNEGSKA (reference sequence). The length of the CDR3 is 13 residues. V was clipped by 6 bases and J by 5 bases; unmatched bases: 6. The CDR3 DNA reads TGCAGTGCGTTTAGGACTAGCGGCGAGACCCAGTACTTC. This sequence encodes CSAFRTSGETQYF.

This clonotype appeared a few times. V gene TRBV18 combines with J gene TRBJ2-7; 14 nucleotides align to TRBD2. V dropped 5 bases and J dropped 3; count of bases not matched to a gene: 0. Germline V gene data show CDR1 as KGHSH and CDR2 as LQKENI. The CDR3 sequence is 14 residues long. CDR3 amino acids: CASSGLAGGYEQYF. As DNA, the CDR3 is TGTGCCAGCTCAGGACTAGCGGGGGGCTACGAGCAGTACTTC.